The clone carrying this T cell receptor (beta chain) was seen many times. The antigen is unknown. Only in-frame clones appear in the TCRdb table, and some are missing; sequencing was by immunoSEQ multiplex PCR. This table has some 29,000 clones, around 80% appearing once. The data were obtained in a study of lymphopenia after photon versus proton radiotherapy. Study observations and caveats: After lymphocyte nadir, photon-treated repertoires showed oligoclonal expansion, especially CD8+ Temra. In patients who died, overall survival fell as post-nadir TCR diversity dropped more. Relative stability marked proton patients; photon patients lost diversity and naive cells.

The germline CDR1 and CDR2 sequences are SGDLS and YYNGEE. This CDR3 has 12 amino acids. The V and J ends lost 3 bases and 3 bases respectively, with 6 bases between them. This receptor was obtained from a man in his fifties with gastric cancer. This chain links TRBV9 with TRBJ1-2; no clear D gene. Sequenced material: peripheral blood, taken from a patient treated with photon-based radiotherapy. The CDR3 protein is CASSADDYGYTF. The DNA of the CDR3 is TGTGCCAGCAGCGCGGACGACTATGGCTACACCTTC.